This is a list of T cell receptor beta chains from one sample in a study of CD8+ T cells in alopecia areata. Assay used: immunoSEQ multiplex PCR; TCRdb lists only in-frame clones, some missing. The table includes approximately 140,000 clones, 75% to 90% detected once. Source: CD8+ T cells sorted from blood, taken at week 0. The receptors originated from a human donor with alopecia areata. Both conserved end residues are part of each CDR3. The order of the fields is V gene, D gene, J gene, clone size, CDR3 protein, CDR3 DNA. A D gene is named only where the DNA matches it firmly. The size field is filled for only some rows; it gives once, few, many or a size class.

TRBV12-5	NA	TRBJ1-5	NA	CASGPTGGNQPQHF	TGTGCTAGTGGGCCGACAGGTGGGAATCAGCCCCAGCATTTT
TRBV6-5	TRBD2	TRBJ2-1	NA	CASSYGTSGYNEQFF	TGTGCCAGCAGTTACGGGACTAGCGGGTACAATGAGCAGTTCTTC
TRBV10-3	TRBD2	TRBJ2-1	NA	CATIGTSVVNEQFF	TGTGCCACCATCGGGACTAGCGTCGTCAATGAGCAGTTCTTC
TRBV27	NA	TRBJ1-2	NA	CASSFGGGTDYGYTF	TGTGCCAGCAGTTTTGGGGGCGGGACGGACTATGGCTACACCTTC
TRBV2	NA	TRBJ2-3	NA	CASVPGAFPDTQYF	TGTGCCAGCGTCCCGGGGGCGTTCCCGGATACGCAGTATTTT
TRBV27	NA	TRBJ2-7	NA	CASSPGVAYEQYF	TGTGCCAGCAGTCCAGGGGTCGCCTACGAGCAGTACTTC
TRBV9	NA	TRBJ1-1	NA	CASSLGNTEAFF	TGTGCCAGCAGCCTCGGAAACACTGAAGCTTTCTTT
TRBV10-1	NA	TRBJ2-1	NA	CASSDTGSSSYNEQFF	TGCGCCAGCAGTGACACCGGGAGTAGCTCCTACAATGAGCAGTTCTTC
TRBV15	NA	TRBJ1-6	NA	CATSRDQGTNSPLHF	TGTGCCACCAGCAGAGATCAAGGGACGAATTCACCCCTCCACTTT
TRBV5-1	NA	TRBJ2-7	NA	CASSLVVGSYEQYF	TGCGCCAGCAGCTTAGTTGTGGGCTCCTACGAGCAGTACTTC
TRBV7-9	NA	TRBJ1-2	NA	CASSFSSGADYGYTF	TGTGCCAGCAGCTTTTCGTCGGGCGCCGACTATGGCTACACCTTC
TRBV4-1	NA	TRBJ1-2	NA	CASSQGGGAIGYYGYTF	TGCGCCAGCAGCCAAGGAGGGGGGGCTATCGGATATTATGGCTACACCTTC
TRBV6-5	NA	TRBJ1-2	once	CASSPGQSDGYTF	TGTGCCAGCAGCCCGGGCCAGTCGGATGGCTACACCTTC
TRBV6-5	NA	TRBJ1-1	NA	CASSYIQGGTEAFF	TGTGCCAGCAGTTACATTCAGGGCGGCACTGAAGCTTTCTTT
TRBV2	NA	TRBJ2-7	NA	CASSSIVRYEQYF	TGTGCCAGCAGTTCGATCGTCCGCTACGAGCAGTACTTC
TRBV7-8	TRBD2	TRBJ2-6	NA	CASSLALAGANVLTF	TGTGCCAGCAGCTTAGCCCTAGCGGGAGCCAACGTCCTGACTTTC
TRBV27	NA	TRBJ1-4	NA	CASSRRRNEKLFF	TGTGCCAGCAGCCGCAGGAGGAATGAAAAACTGTTTTTT
TRBV6-1	TRBD1	TRBJ2-2	NA	CASNDRAAGELFF	TGTGCCAGCAATGACAGGGCGGCCGGGGAGCTGTTTTTT
TRBV30	TRBD1	TRBJ1-1	NA	CAWSEAGGASTEAFF	TGTGCCTGGAGTGAGGCAGGGGGAGCTTCCACTGAAGCTTTCTTT
TRBV13	TRBD2	TRBJ2-7	NA	CASSLQGTSGYEQYF	TGTGCCAGCAGCCTTCAAGGGACTAGCGGTTACGAGCAGTACTTC
TRBV14	TRBD1	TRBJ2-7	NA	CASSRASGTGLGEQYF	TGTGCCAGCAGCCGAGCCTCCGGGACAGGGCTTGGCGAGCAGTACTTC
TRBV27	TRBD2	TRBJ2-1	NA	CASSLASGGSYNEQFF	TGTGCCAGCAGTTTAGCTAGCGGGGGATCCTACAATGAGCAGTTCTTC
TRBV27	TRBD2	TRBJ2-3	few	CASSLSSGGTDTQYF	TGTGCCAGCAGTTTAAGTAGCGGGGGCACAGATACGCAGTATTTT
TRBV4-1	NA	TRBJ2-2	NA	CASSQDTKFISTGELFF	TGCGCCAGCAGCCAAGATACGAAATTCATTTCCACCGGGGAGCTGTTTTTT
TRBV19	TRBD1	TRBJ1-4	NA	CASNRGSAEKLFF	TGTGCCAGTAACAGGGGAAGTGCTGAAAAACTGTTTTTT
TRBV7-9	NA	TRBJ1-4	NA	CASSSKGEREKLFF	TGTGCCAGCAGCTCGAAGGGAGAGCGCGAAAAACTGTTTTTT
TRBV5-1	NA	TRBJ2-4	NA	CASSPTGSGNIQYF	TGCGCCAGTAGCCCTACAGGGTCAGGAAACATTCAGTACTTC
TRBV29-1	NA	TRBJ2-1	NA	CSVELPGGFYNEQFF	TGCAGCGTTGAGCTTCCCGGAGGGTTCTACAATGAGCAGTTCTTC
TRBV27	TRBD1	TRBJ1-1	NA	CASSLSADWDRGLSNTEAFF	TGTGCCAGCAGTTTATCGGCGGACTGGGACAGGGGGCTTTCGAACACTGAAGCTTTCTTT
TRBV7-8	TRBD1	TRBJ2-3	once	CASSIRDRGTDTQYF	TGTGCCAGCAGCATCCGGGACAGGGGGACAGATACGCAGTATTTT
TRBV10-2	NA	TRBJ2-5	once	CASSKGTGETQYF	TGCGCCAGCAGCAAGGGGACCGGGGAGACCCAGTACTTC
TRBV4-1	TRBD1	TRBJ2-7	NA	CASSQGTGEAYEQYF	TGCGCCAGCAGCCAGGGGACAGGGGAGGCCTACGAGCAGTACTTC
TRBV7-9	NA	TRBJ1-1	NA	CASSSPGSDTEAFF	TGTGCCAGCAGCTCTCCGGGATCGGACACTGAAGCTTTCTTT
TRBV5-4	TRBD2	TRBJ2-3	NA	CASSLGLADTDTQYF	TGTGCCAGCAGCTTGGGACTAGCGGATACAGATACGCAGTATTTT
TRBV29-1	NA	TRBJ2-2	NA	CSVDTGDTGELFF	TGCAGCGTTGATACGGGGGACACCGGGGAGCTGTTTTTT
TRBV9	TRBD1	TRBJ2-7	NA	CASSVGQGAYEQYF	TGTGCCAGCAGCGTAGGACAGGGGGCTTACGAGCAGTACTTC
TRBV2	TRBD1	TRBJ2-5	once	CASSERQGAWETQYF	TGTGCCAGCAGTGAACGGCAGGGGGCTTGGGAGACCCAGTACTTC
TRBV28	NA	TRBJ2-3	NA	CASSFTDTQYF	TGTGCCAGCAGTTTTACAGATACGCAGTATTTT
TRBV30	NA	TRBJ2-7	NA	CAWIRGYEQYF	TGTGCCTGGATCCGGGGGTACGAGCAGTACTTC
TRBV27	NA	TRBJ1-5	NA	CASSLTSAYQPQHF	TGTGCCAGCAGTTTGACGAGCGCCTATCAGCCCCAGCATTTT
TRBV7-9	TRBD2	TRBJ2-1	few	CASSLARAGGLEEQFF	TGTGCCAGCAGCTTAGCGCGGGCGGGGGGGCTGGAGGAGCAGTTCTTC
TRBV23-1	NA	TRBJ2-7	NA	CASSQSNRAYEQYF	TGCGCCAGCAGTCAATCTAACAGGGCCTACGAGCAGTACTTC
TRBV19	TRBD2	TRBJ2-1	NA	CASSRTSLEQFF	TGTGCCAGTAGTCGGACTAGTCTGGAGCAGTTCTTC
TRBV28	TRBD2	TRBJ2-7	NA	CASSPREGRSSYEQYF	TGTGCCAGCAGTCCGCGGGAGGGACGCAGCTCCTACGAGCAGTACTTC
TRBV4-1	TRBD1	TRBJ2-7	once	CASSQGTGGDEQYF	TGCGCCAGCAGCCAAGGAACAGGGGGCGACGAGCAGTACTTC
TRBV30	TRBD1	TRBJ1-2	NA	CAWSIGTGGHYGYTF	TGTGCCTGGAGTATCGGGACAGGGGGTCACTATGGCTACACCTTC
TRBV5-4	TRBD2	TRBJ2-3	NA	CASSLAGGDTDTQYF	TGTGCCAGCAGCTTAGCGGGGGGGGACACAGATACGCAGTATTTT
TRBV5-4	NA	TRBJ2-5	NA	CASTGQYQETQYF	TGTGCCAGCACCGGACAATACCAAGAGACCCAGTACTTC
TRBV6-5	NA	TRBJ2-6	NA	CASSHEISGANVLTF	TGTGCCAGCAGTCACGAGATTTCTGGGGCCAACGTCCTGACTTTC
TRBV6-5	NA	TRBJ2-3	once	CASRGQYTDTQYF	TGTGCCAGCAGAGGACAGTACACAGATACGCAGTATTTT
TRBV5-4	NA	TRBJ2-7	NA	CASSLISQGLDYEQYF	TGTGCCAGCAGCTTGATCTCCCAGGGTCTCGACTACGAGCAGTACTTC
TRBV7-8	TRBD2	TRBJ2-7	NA	CASTSERGAYEQYF	TGTGCCAGCACATCCGAGCGGGGGGCCTACGAGCAGTACTTC
TRBV15	NA	TRBJ2-1	NA	CATSTLHTNEQFF	TGTGCCACCAGCACCCTTCATACGAATGAGCAGTTCTTC